The 26 T cell receptor beta chains below were found in one sample sequenced in a study of tumor and adjacent non-tumor tissue in lung cancer. The template was RNA from unsorted bulk tissue. TCRbeta libraries were built with three rounds of nested PCR, modified from ARM-PCR. TCRdb itself ran the multiplex PCR reads through MiXCR, one entry per CDR3 protein. This repertoire shows under 95,000 distinct CDR3 sequences, roughly three fifths found once; its top ten account for about 15%. Material: lung tumor tissue. The receptors were sampled from a man in his 70s with non-small cell lung cancer.

As regards this clonotype: The conserved phenylalanine or tryptophan normally closing the CDR3 is absent here, so this likely arose from a read error. The chain couples TRBV29-1 to TRBJ2-2, with 10 bases matching TRBD1. The CDR3 sequence is 15 residues long. The V gene's germline CDR1 is SQVTM and CDR2 ANQGSEA. In DNA, the CDR3 is TGCAGCGTGAGGACAGGGGGGAGGAACATCGGGGAGCTGTTTATT. Translated: CSVRTGGRNIGELFI.

This chain uses TRBV11-2 with TRBJ2-7, with TRBD2 matching over 8 bases. V shed 4 bases, J shed 8 bases, and the junction held 13 bases outside the gene matches. This CDR3 spans 15 amino acids. Germline assignment: CDR1 SGHAT and CDR2 FQNNGV. The CDR3 here is CASSSGSGRSNKQYF. The CDR3, as DNA: TGTGCCAGCAGCTCGGGAAGCGGGAGATCCAACAAGCAGTACTTC.

On this clonotype itself: Sequence at one end of the junction differs from germline and may be a read error. This chain uses TRBV4-1 with TRBJ1-5; 8 bases match TRBD1. In germline, CDR1 is MGHRA, CDR2 YSYEKL. The CDR3 is 14 amino acids. In nucleotides, the CDR3 is TGCGCCAGCAGCTCGGGACAGGCTGGTCAGTCCCAGCATTTT. Protein: CASSSGQAGQSQHF.

To note about this clonotype: An end of the junction differs from the germline gene, which may be a read error. The chain joins TRBV5-1 to TRBJ2-2; D might be TRBD2 (6 bases). The CDR3 is made up of 15 amino acids. The V gene's germline CDR1 is SGHRS and CDR2 YFSETQ. For the CDR3, the DNA is TGCGCCAGCGGCTTTAGCGGAGTGAACACCGGGGAGCTGTTATTT. It yields the protein CASGFSGVNTGELLF.

Regarding this clonotype: Sequence at one end of the junction differs from germline and may be a read error. The chain uses TRBV11-2 and TRBJ1-5; unclear D gene. CDR1 SGHAT and CDR2 FQNNGV come from the germline V gene. The CDR3 has 15 residues. CDR3 sequence (DNA): TGCGCCAGCAGCTTAGAAGGGAGGGGCAATCAGCCCCAGCATTTT. Residues: CASSLEGRGNQPQHF.

V usage is TRBV4-1 and J usage is TRBJ2-3; D gene unclear. Near its end, the DNA agrees better with TRBJ1-5, so the J call may be wrong. Germline V gene data show CDR1 as MGHRA and CDR2 as YSYEKL. CDR3 length: 17 amino acids. Here the CDR3 reads CASSQESVRVGIDRQHF. Here the CDR3 DNA reads TGCGCCAGCAGCCAAGAGAGTGTGCGGGTGGGCATCGATAGGCAGCATTTT.

A word on this clonotype: Being one base from a much bigger clone, this may be a read error. The chain employs TRBV6-5 and TRBJ1-2; the D gene is possibly TRBD1 (6 bases). This CDR3 spans 13 amino acids. V lost 6 bases, J lost 10 bases, and 18 bases lay in between. Germline-derived CDR1 and CDR2 are MNHEY and SVGAGI. The CDR3 region has the DNA TGTGCCAGCAGGGCCGAACAGGGAGCTGCCTACACCTTC. It encodes CASRAEQGAAYTF.

With respect to this clonotype: Since a much larger clone is just one base distant, this may be a read error. The rearrangement links TRBV6-1 to TRBJ2-5; a weak D match, TRBD1 (6 bases). Trimming cost V 7 bases and J 5 bases, with 14 bases left between them. Germline V CDR1 and CDR2: MNHNS, SASEGT. The CDR3 runs to 13 residues. For the CDR3, the DNA is TGTGCCAGCACTGTATGGGGGCCGGAGACCCAGTACTTC. Translated, it gives CASTVWGPETQYF.

On this clonotype itself: An end of the junction differs from the germline gene, which may be a read error. The chain has TRBV20-1 and TRBJ2-3, with 9 bases aligning to TRBD1. The CDR3 loop spans 15 amino acids. The V gene's germline CDR1 is DFQATT and CDR2 SNEGSKA (reference sequence). CDR3: CSAGPGQGMTDMQYF. The CDR3 DNA reads TGCAGTGCAGGACCGGGACAGGGAATGACAGATATGCAGTATTTT.

This clonotype was seen a handful of times. In nucleotides, the CDR3 is TGTATCTGGAGATGGACTGAAAACACCGGGGAGCTGTTTTTT. This sequence encodes CIWRWTENTGELFF. The J gene is TRBJ2-2, the V gene TRBV30; maybe TRBD2 (5 bases). This CDR3 is built from 14 residues. The germline V gene has CDR1 GTSNPN and CDR2 SVGIG (reference sequence).

A word on this clonotype: Since a much larger clone is just one base distant, this may be a read error. The chain carries TRBV6-5 and TRBJ1-2; a weak D match, TRBD1 (6 bases). V was clipped by 6 bases and J by 7 bases, with 9 bases between them. The germline CDR1 and CDR2 sequences are MNHEY and SVGAGI. The CDR3 has 11 amino acids. Here the CDR3 reads CASRDRVGYTF. The DNA of the CDR3 is TGTGCCAGCAGGGACAGAGTTGGCTACACCTTC.

There are a few counts of this clonotype. Mismatch with germline at one junction end may stem from a read error. This chain links TRBV29-1 with TRBJ2-1; TRBD2 is a possible D gene (5 bases). The CDR3 extends over 14 amino acids. Looked up from germline, CDR1 is SQVTM and CDR2 is ANQGSEA. The CDR3 nucleotides read TGTAGCGCCTGGACCTATAACTCCTACAATGAGCAGCTCTTC. It codes for CSAWTYNSYNEQLF.

There are a few counts of this clonotype. One junction end does not reproduce the germline sequence, and a read error may be involved. The rearrangement links TRBV11-2 to TRBJ2-7; D is unclear. CDR3 length: 11 amino acids. Looked up from germline, CDR1 is SGHAT and CDR2 is FQNNGV. The CDR3 reads CASNLTYEQYF. The DNA of the CDR3 is TGTGCCAGCAACTTAACCTATGAGCAGTACTTC.

With regard to this clonotype: The missing conserved phenylalanine or tryptophan at the end of this CDR3 makes a read error likely. The chain couples TRBV4-1 to TRBJ1-6, with D unresolved. The CDR3 length is 15 residues. V was shortened by 0 bases and J by 6 bases, with 9 bases between the two germline ends. CDR1 is MGHRA, CDR2 YSYEKL, per germline. This CDR3 is CASSQDNFSNSPLHI. The CDR3 region has the DNA TGCGCCAGCAGCCAAGACAACTTCAGTAATTCACCCCTCCACATT.

This clonotype was observed a few times. This sequence may be a read error, since a much larger clone differs from it by one base. The chain is built from TRBV6-5 and TRBJ2-7; unclear D gene. Germline loops: CDR1 MNHEY, CDR2 SVGAGI. The CDR3 loop spans 13 amino acids. Here the CDR3 reads CANSSRVSYEQYF. As DNA, the CDR3 is TGTGCCAACAGTTCTAGGGTCTCCTACGAGCAGTACTTC.

In the case of this clonotype: A much larger clone differs by one base, so this may be a read error. V and J are TRBV2 and TRBJ2-7, with TRBD1 matching over 9 bases. V trimming: 4 bases; J trimming: 3 bases; junction bases outside the gene matches: 4. There are 14 residues in the CDR3. CDR1 and CDR2 (germline): SNHLY, FYNNEI. Written as DNA, the CDR3 is TGTGCCAGCAGTGCACAGGGGGCGGACTACGAGCAGTACTTC. This sequence encodes CASSAQGADYEQYF.

V usage is TRBV12-3 or TRBV12-4 and J usage is TRBJ2-5; 9 bases match TRBD2. The CDR3 totals 15 residues. V shed 7 bases, J shed 4 bases, and the junction held 10 bases outside the gene matches. The CDR3 reads CASKWAGGCGETQYF. CDR3 DNA: TGTGCCAGCAAATGGGCGGGGGGGTGCGGAGAGACCCAGTACTTC.

A remark on this clonotype: Since a much larger clone is just one base distant, this may be a read error. The V gene is TRBV4-1, the J gene TRBJ2-2; either TRBD1 or TRBD2 may fit D (7 bases each). CDR1 and CDR2 (germline): MGHRA, YSYEKL. There are 16 residues in the CDR3. Trimming stripped 1 base from V and 7 bases from J, with 16 bases between. The CDR3 protein is CASSQGFAGGGGELFF. In nucleotides, the CDR3 is TGCGCCAGCAGCCAAGGTTTCGCAGGGGGGGGCGGGGAGCTGTTTTTT.

This clonotype has a handful of counts. Germline and junction disagree at one end, which may indicate a read error. The chain joins TRBV30 to TRBJ1-6, with 8 bases aligning to TRBD1. Germline lookup yields CDR1 GTSNPN and CDR2 SVGIG (reference sequence). CDR3 length equals 14 residues. The CDR3 is CAWRRTGTNSSLHF. In nucleotides, the CDR3 is TGTGCCTGGAGACGGACAGGGACAAATTCATCCCTCCACTTT.

At least ten counts were recorded for this clonotype. This chain connects TRBV29-1 to TRBJ2-6, with 7 nucleotides matching TRBD1. The CDR3 is made up of 14 amino acids. Trimming removed 7 bases from V and 0 bases from J; junction bases left unmatched: 3. In germline, CDR1 is SQVTM, CDR2 ANQGSEA. In DNA, the CDR3 is TGCAGCGCCGGGGACAGCTCTGGGGCCAACGTCCTGACTTTC. It encodes CSAGDSSGANVLTF.

The chain is built from TRBV28 and TRBJ2-7; perhaps TRBD1 as D (6 bases). The length of the CDR3 is 14 residues. Trimming cost V 5 bases and J 3 bases, with 14 bases left between them. Germline V gene sequence: CDR1 MDHEN, CDR2 SYDVKM. CDR3 bases: TGTGCCAGCAGTCCGACAGGAACCCTCTACGAGCAGTACTTC. It specifies CASSPTGTLYEQYF.

Of note for this clonotype: Lacking the conserved final phenylalanine or tryptophan, this CDR3 likely reflects a read error. Because the CDR3's place on the DNA is in doubt, the DNA is left out and the CDR3 is given as listed by TCRdb. This sequence joins TRBV5-6 and TRBJ2-4. Germline CDR1 is SGHDT and CDR2 is YYEEEE. Both ends counted, the CDR3 spans 17 residues. This chain's CDR3 is CASSLGHQNLAKNIEYL.

On this clonotype itself: This may arise from a read error, as a much more abundant clone is one base away. The chain recombines TRBV29-1 with TRBJ2-1, with D unresolved. The CDR3 is 9 residues long. Germline CDR1 SQVTM, CDR2 ANQGSEA. The CDR3 DNA sequence: TGCAACGTTGGATATGAGCAGTTCTTC. Protein: CNVGYEQFF.

The chain links TRBV7-8 to TRBJ2-2; 11 nucleotides align to TRBD1. CDR1 is SGHVS, CDR2 FQNEAQ, per germline. V lost 2 bases to trimming and J lost 3 bases; unmatched junction nucleotides: 11. The CDR3 totals 19 residues. CDR3 residues: CASSLPGTGGALDTGELFF. In DNA, the CDR3 is TGTGCCAGCAGCTTACCCGGGACAGGGGGGGCCCTGGACACCGGGGAGCTGTTTTTT.

This clonotype was seen a handful of times. Compared with germline, one end of the junction differs, possibly owing to a read error. The chain carries TRBV29-1 and TRBJ2-5; D is undetermined. CDR3 length equals 13 residues. Germline V gene sequence: CDR1 SQVTM, CDR2 ANQGSEA. DNA of the CDR3: TGCAGAGTTGATGGCAGACTGCAAGAGGCCCAGTACTTC. As protein: CRVDGRLQEAQYF.

This clonotype was recorded only once. CDR3 in amino acids: CASSLGYQETLYF. The CDR3 coding sequence is TGTGCCAGCAGTCTCGGATACCAAGAGACCCTATACTTC. This sequence joins TRBV12-3 or TRBV12-4 and TRBJ2-5; unclear D gene. The germline V and J ends were trimmed by 5 bases and 14 bases, with 21 bases remaining between them. The CDR3 loop spans 13 amino acids.